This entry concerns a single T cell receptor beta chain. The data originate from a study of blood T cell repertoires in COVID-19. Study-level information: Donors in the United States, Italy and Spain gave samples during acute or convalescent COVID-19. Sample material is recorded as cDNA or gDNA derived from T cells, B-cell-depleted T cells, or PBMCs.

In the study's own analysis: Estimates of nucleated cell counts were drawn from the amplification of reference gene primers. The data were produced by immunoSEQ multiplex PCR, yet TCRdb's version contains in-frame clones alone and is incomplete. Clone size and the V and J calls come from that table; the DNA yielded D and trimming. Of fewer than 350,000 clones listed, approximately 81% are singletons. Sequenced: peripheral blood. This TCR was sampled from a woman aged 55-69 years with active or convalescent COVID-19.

The CDR3 spells CASRRQGLDYGYTF. The CDR3 DNA is TGTGCCAGTCGCCGACAGGGGCTCGACTATGGCTACACCTTC. The chain links TRBV6-5 to TRBJ1-2; 8 bases match TRBD1. Germline V gives CDR1 MNHEY, CDR2 SVGAGI. J lost 3 bases, V lost 9 bases, and 9 bases had no gene match. The CDR3 length is 14 residues.